Following are 20 T cell receptor beta chains from one sample sequenced in a study of blood T cells in healthy people across ages. A second PCR of about 7 to 12 cycles used a sample-barcoded 5' primer and a J-beta primer mix. TCRdb used MiXCR to reprocess the 5' RACE reads, holding one entry per CDR3 protein. The sample shows over 1,300,000 distinct CDR3 sequences, roughly 64% of them seen only once. The sample was blood. The source of these receptors is a young man in good health.

The chain is built from TRBV20-1 and TRBJ2-5, with 9 positions matching TRBD2. Germline assignment: CDR1 DFQATT and CDR2 SNEGSKA (reference sequence). The trim removed 5 bases at V and 2 bases at J, leaving 9 bases unmatched. CDR3 size: 15 residues. CDR3 nucleotide sequence: TGCAGTGCTCGGACGACTAGCGGAGATCAAGAGACCCAGTACTTC. It encodes CSARTTSGDQETQYF.

The chain is built from TRBV28 and TRBJ2-1; TRBD2 matches at 11 bases. V trimming: 9 bases; J trimming: 10 bases; junction bases outside the gene matches: 8. The CDR3 is 13 amino acids. CDR1 and CDR2 (germline): MDHEN, SYDVKM. CDR3 nucleotides: TGTGCCAGTACTAGCGGGGGATCAGGGGAGCAGTTCTTC. Translation gives CASTSGGSGEQFF. The full variable domain, completed using reference TRBV28 and TRBJ2-1, is DVKVTQSSRYLVKRTGEKVFLECVQDMDHENMFWYRQDPGLGLRLIYFSYDVKMKEKGDIPEGYSVSREKKERFSLILESASTNQTSMYLCASTSGGSGEQFFGPGTRLTVL.

This sequence joins TRBV6-2 or TRBV6-3 and TRBJ2-7; 8 bases are shared with TRBD2. There are 13 residues in the CDR3. The V gene's germline CDR1 is MNHEY and CDR2 SVGEGT. V shed 8 bases and J 1 base; nucleotides not matched to a gene: 4. The DNA of the CDR3 is TGTGCCAGCGAAAGCGGGGGTTCCTACGAGCAGTACTTC. Amino acid sequence: CASESGGSYEQYF.

V and J are TRBV29-1 and TRBJ2-3, with TRBD2 identical over 8 bases. This CDR3 comprises 15 residues. Germline CDR1 is SQVTM and CDR2 is ANQGSEA. The J segment lost 4 bases and the V segment lost 4 bases, leaving 10 bases of the junction unmatched. The CDR3 protein is CSVGREAIISDTQYF. The CDR3 coding sequence is TGCAGCGTTGGGCGGGAGGCCATCATATCAGATACGCAGTATTTT.

The chain has TRBV6-5 and TRBJ2-4, with 9 bases lining up with TRBD1. The end of the DNA fits TRBJ2-7 better, so the J call may be wrong. The CDR3 is 14 amino acids. Germline V gene data show CDR1 as MNHEY and CDR2 as SVGAGI. The CDR3 region has the DNA TGTGCCAGCACCACGCCCGGGACAGGGTGCGAGCAGTACTTC. As protein: CASTTPGTGCEQYF.

V is TRBV28 and J is TRBJ1-6; D possibly corresponds to TRBD1 (5 bases). Germline loops: CDR1 MDHEN, CDR2 SYDVKM. Trimming left V 3 bases short and J 9 bases short, with 15 bases between. CDR3 size: 15 residues. This CDR3 is CASSFGDSEVSPLHF. CDR3 DNA: TGTGCCAGCAGTTTTGGCGACAGTGAGGTTTCACCCCTCCACTTT.

The chain couples TRBV7-9 to TRBJ1-6; 8 bases are shared with TRBD1. The V and J ends lost 3 bases and 8 bases, in that order; junction bases with no gene match: 9. The CDR3 is made up of 16 amino acids. CDR1 and CDR2 (germline): SEHNR, FQNEAQ (reference sequence). CDR3 in amino acids: CASSLQGAGEDSPLHF. The CDR3 coding sequence is TGTGCCAGCAGCTTGCAGGGGGCAGGGGAGGATTCACCCCTCCACTTT.

J is TRBJ1-1 and V is TRBV5-4; TRBD1 might be the D (6 bases). The CDR3 is made up of 14 amino acids. Trimming removed 4 bases at V and 1 base at J, with 11 bases between. Germline V gene lookup returns CDR1 SGHNT and CDR2 YYREEE (reference sequence). The CDR3 loop is CASSGTTGNTEAFF. The DNA for the CDR3 is TGTGCCAGCAGCGGCACGACAGGGAACACTGAAGCTTTCTTT.

This rearrangement joins TRBV27 to TRBJ2-1, with D possibly TRBD2 on 6 matching bases. CDR3 size: 14 residues. V lost 5 bases to trimming and J lost 8 bases, with 16 bases between them. Germline values: CDR1 MNHEY, CDR2 SMNVEV (reference sequence). The chain's CDR3 is CASSETSEIDEQFF. The CDR3 DNA reads TGTGCCAGCAGTGAGACTAGTGAGATCGATGAGCAGTTCTTC.

This chain links TRBV28 with TRBJ1-2; D perhaps matches TRBD1 (6 bases). CDR3 length equals 17 residues. Germline CDR1 and CDR2: MDHEN and SYDVKM. V lost 6 bases and J lost 0, with 20 bases in between. CDR3 in DNA: TGTGCCAGCAGCTACTGGGACATGGACGCAGCTAACTATGGCTACACCTTC. Amino acid sequence: CASSYWDMDAANYGYTF.

This chain links TRBV29-1 with TRBJ2-3; D possibly corresponds to TRBD1 (5 bases). The CDR3 contains 14 residues. In germline, CDR1 is SQVTM, CDR2 ANQGSEA. Trimming removed 0 bases from V and 3 bases from J, with 10 bases in between. The CDR3 spells CSVEEQGRTDTQYF. CDR3 coding DNA: TGCAGCGTTGAAGAGCAGGGTCGGACAGATACGCAGTATTTT.

This clonotype appeared once. This rearrangement joins TRBV6-6 to TRBJ2-7; TRBD1 matches 11 bases. The V segment lost 5 bases and the J segment 1 base; nucleotides outside the gene matches: 10. This CDR3 has 17 residues. Looked up from germline, CDR1 is MNHNY and CDR2 is SVGAGI (reference sequence). CDR3 in amino acids: CASSRVLGQGVSYEQYF. Written as DNA, the CDR3 is TGTGCCAGCAGTCGAGTACTGGGACAGGGGGTTTCCTACGAGCAGTACTTC.

Details on this clonotype: A much larger clone is a single base away; this may be a read error. This chain connects TRBV12-3 or TRBV12-4 to TRBJ2-6, with unresolved D. This CDR3 is 14 amino acids long. Trimming left V 4 bases short and J 2 bases short, with 6 bases between. CDR3 coding DNA: TGTGCCAGCAGTTCATCTACTGGGGCCAACGTCCTGACTTTC. Translating it yields CASSSSTGANVLTF.

The chain uses TRBV7-9 and TRBJ2-7; 8 positions match TRBD2. The DNA end is a closer match to TRBJ2-5, so the J assignment may be wrong. The CDR3 is made up of 16 amino acids. Germline loops: CDR1 SEHNR, CDR2 FQNEAQ (reference sequence). DNA of the CDR3: TGTGCCAGCAGCCCGCTGGTGAGCGGGGGTGGGGAGACCCAGTACTTC. As protein: CASSPLVSGGGETQYF.

V gene TRBV24-1 combines with J gene TRBJ1-1; 9 positions match TRBD1. Germline values: CDR1 KGHDR, CDR2 SFDVKD. V trimming: 7 bases; J trimming: 1 base; junction bases outside the gene matches: 3. This CDR3 contains 14 residues. The CDR3 bases are TGTGCCACCAGGAGGACAGGGGCGAACACTGAAGCTTTCTTT. Translated, it gives CATRRTGANTEAFF.

This clonotype occurred a few times. The rearrangement uses TRBV10-3 and TRBJ1-4; 7 nucleotides match TRBD1. There are 16 residues in the CDR3. With 2 bases clipped from V and 5 bases from J, the junction kept 8 bases outside the gene matches. The germline V gene encodes CDR1 ENHRY and CDR2 SYGVKD. For the CDR3, the DNA is TGTGCCATCAGTGAGGGACGACAGGGATTCAATGAAAAACTGTTTTTT. This translates into CAISEGRQGFNEKLFF.

This chain connects TRBV7-9 to TRBJ2-3; tentatively, D is TRBD2 (6 bases). The CDR3 runs 15 residues. The ends were cut back, 6 bases at V and 2 bases at J, with 15 bases in the middle. Germline-derived CDR1 and CDR2 are SEHNR and FQNEAQ (reference sequence). Here the CDR3 DNA reads TGTGCCAGCAGGAACCTTAGCGGAATCACAGATACGCAGTATTTT. Translation: CASRNLSGITDTQYF.

The chain combines TRBV18 with TRBJ2-3; no clear D gene. Germline-derived CDR1 and CDR2 are KGHSH and LQKENI. CDR3 length equals 16 residues. Trimming left V 6 bases short and J 2 bases short, with 18 bases between. CDR3 region: CASSSRYSDTTDTQYF. As DNA, the CDR3 is TGTGCCAGCTCTTCGCGCTATAGTGACACCACAGATACGCAGTATTTT.

This clonotype was observed a handful of times. V gene TRBV5-8 combines with J gene TRBJ1-5; D perhaps matches TRBD1 (6 bases). V lost 1 base to trimming and J lost 6 bases, with 11 bases between them. Germline V lookup: CDR1 SGHTS, CDR2 YDEGEE. CDR3 length equals 14 residues. The CDR3 DNA follows: TGTGCCAGCAGCTTGAGGGGGGTGGGTCAGCCCCAGCATTTT. Translation: CASSLRGVGQPQHF.

The rearrangement joins TRBV21-1 to TRBJ2-3; the table assigns TRBD2, which was not confirmed against the DNA. TRBV21-1 is termed a pseudogene. This CDR3 has 17 residues. The CDR3 reads CASSRDGLAAVTDTQYF. The CDR3 DNA sequence: TGTGCCAGCAGCCGAGACGGACTAGCGGCCGTCACAGATACGCAGTATTTT.